This entry is about one T cell receptor (beta chain). Its antigen is still unknown. The sample originates from a study of T cell responses to AZD1222 COVID-19 vaccine. General observations from the study: AZD1222 recipients seropositive at baseline numbered only five to seven.

V was trimmed by 3 bases and J by 0 bases, leaving 7 bases between them. Per the germline V gene, CDR1 is LGHDT and CDR2 is YNNKEL (reference sequence). This CDR3 has 14 residues. The method was immunoSEQ multiplex PCR; TCRdb's version includes in-frame clones alone and lacks a portion of them. The data contain approximately 70,000 clones, approximately 90% of them singletons. The source material was peripheral blood, sampled 28 days after the second dose of the MenACWY control vaccine. The rearrangement joins TRBV3-1 (or the pseudogene TRBV3-2) to TRBJ2-3; unclear D gene. The origin of this receptor is an adult who received the MenACWY meningococcal vaccine as a control. The CDR3 nucleotides are TGTGCCAGCAGCCAGTCCTCTAGCACAGATACGCAGTATTTT. This codes for CASSQSSSTDTQYF.